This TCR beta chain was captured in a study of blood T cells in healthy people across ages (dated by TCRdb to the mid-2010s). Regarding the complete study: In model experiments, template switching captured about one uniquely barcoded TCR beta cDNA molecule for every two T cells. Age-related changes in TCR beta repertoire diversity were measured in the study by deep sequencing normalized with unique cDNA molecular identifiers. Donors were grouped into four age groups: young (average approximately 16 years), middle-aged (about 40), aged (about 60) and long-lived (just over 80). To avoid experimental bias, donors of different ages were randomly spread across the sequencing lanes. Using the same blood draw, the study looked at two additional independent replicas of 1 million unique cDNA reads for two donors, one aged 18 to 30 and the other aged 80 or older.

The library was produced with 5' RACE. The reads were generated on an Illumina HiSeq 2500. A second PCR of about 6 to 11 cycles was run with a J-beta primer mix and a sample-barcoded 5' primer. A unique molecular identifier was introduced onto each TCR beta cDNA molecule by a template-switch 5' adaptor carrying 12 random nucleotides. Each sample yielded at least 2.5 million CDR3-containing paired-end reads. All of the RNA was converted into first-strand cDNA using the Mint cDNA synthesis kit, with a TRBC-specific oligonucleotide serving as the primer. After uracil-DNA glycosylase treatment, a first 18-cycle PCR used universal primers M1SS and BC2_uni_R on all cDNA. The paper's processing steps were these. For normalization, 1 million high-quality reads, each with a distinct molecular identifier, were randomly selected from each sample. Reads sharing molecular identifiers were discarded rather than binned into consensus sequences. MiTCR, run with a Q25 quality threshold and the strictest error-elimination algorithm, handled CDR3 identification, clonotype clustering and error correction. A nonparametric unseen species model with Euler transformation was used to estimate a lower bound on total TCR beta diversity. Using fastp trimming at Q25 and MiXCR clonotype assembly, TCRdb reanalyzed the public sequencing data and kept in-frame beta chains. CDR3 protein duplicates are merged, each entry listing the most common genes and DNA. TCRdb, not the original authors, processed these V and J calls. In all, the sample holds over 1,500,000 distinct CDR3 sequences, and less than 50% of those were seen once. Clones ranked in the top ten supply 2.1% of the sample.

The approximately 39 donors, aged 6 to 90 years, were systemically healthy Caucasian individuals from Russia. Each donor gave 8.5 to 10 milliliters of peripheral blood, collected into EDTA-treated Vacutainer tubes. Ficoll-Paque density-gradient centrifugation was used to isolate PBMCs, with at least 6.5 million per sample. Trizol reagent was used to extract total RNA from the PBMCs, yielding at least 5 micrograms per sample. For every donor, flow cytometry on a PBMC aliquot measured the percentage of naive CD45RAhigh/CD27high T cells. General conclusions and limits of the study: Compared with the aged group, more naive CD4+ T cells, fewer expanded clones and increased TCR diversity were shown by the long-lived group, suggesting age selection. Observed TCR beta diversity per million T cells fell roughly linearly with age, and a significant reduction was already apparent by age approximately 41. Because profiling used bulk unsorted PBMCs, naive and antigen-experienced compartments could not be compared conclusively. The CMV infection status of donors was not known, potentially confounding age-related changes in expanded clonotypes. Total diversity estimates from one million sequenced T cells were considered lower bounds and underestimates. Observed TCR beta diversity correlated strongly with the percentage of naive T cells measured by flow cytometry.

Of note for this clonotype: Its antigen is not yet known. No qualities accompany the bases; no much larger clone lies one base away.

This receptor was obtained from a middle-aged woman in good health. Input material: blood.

The CDR3 amino acid sequence is: CASSLAHSNQPQHF. The DNA sequence is TGTGCCAGCAGCTTAGCGCACAGCAATCAGCCCCAGCATTTT. The sequence joins TRBV7-2 to TRBJ1-5; the D gene identity is not certain. Taken from cysteine to phenylalanine, the CDR3 has 14 residues. Just the 42-base CDR3 DNA is kept, in frame starting at base 1. CDR1 and CDR2 (SGHTA, FQGNSA) derive from the germline V gene. Trimming removed 0 bases from V and 1 base from J, leaving 4 bases between the germline ends.